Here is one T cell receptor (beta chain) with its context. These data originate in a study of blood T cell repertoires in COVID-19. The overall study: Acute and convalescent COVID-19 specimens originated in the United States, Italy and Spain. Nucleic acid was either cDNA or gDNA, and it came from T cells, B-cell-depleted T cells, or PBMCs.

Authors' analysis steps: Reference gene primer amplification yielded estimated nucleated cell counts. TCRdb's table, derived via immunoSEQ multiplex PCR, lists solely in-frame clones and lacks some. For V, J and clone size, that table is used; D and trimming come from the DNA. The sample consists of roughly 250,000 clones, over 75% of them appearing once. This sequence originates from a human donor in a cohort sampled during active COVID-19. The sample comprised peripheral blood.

CDR3 protein: CASSLHLARSDTQYF. Here the CDR3 DNA reads TGTGCCAGCAGCTTACATTTGGCAAGATCAGATACGCAGTATTTT. The gene calls are TRBV7-3 and TRBJ2-3; D is ambiguous. CDR1 and CDR2 (germline): SGHTA, FQGTGA. The CDR3 has 15 residues. V lost 2 bases to trimming and J lost 4 bases, with 13 bases between them.